A single sample gave rise to the 2 T cell receptor beta chains below, sequenced in a study of T-cell memory formation after mild COVID-19. Via MiXCR, TCRdb re-called the 5' RACE reads, giving one row per CDR3 protein. The sample contains some 350,000 distinct CDR3 sequences, about an eighth of which appear only once. Sequencing input: PBMCs or a T cell subset sorted from them (not recorded which). All receptors come from a man between 18 and 35 years old who had mild COVID-19 (a few samples of this study predate the infection). Cell type and time point are not known.

The CDR3 nucleotides are TGCAGCGTTGTAAGTCGTGGGTTCTCCTACGAGCAGTACTTC. This encodes CSVVSRGFSYEQYF. This chain uses TRBV29-1 with TRBJ2-7; unclear D gene. This CDR3 is built from 14 residues. CDR1 SQVTM and CDR2 ANQGSEA come from the germline V gene. V gave up 4 bases and J gave up 0 bases, with 13 bases separating them.

A few counts support this clonotype. The CDR3 loop reads CASSSPAGASTDTQYF. CDR3 coding DNA: TGTGCCAGCAGTTCCCCAGCGGGGGCTAGCACAGATACGCAGTATTTT. This chain joins TRBV6-5 and TRBJ2-3; 8 bases agree with TRBD2. The V segment lost 4 bases and the J segment 0 bases; nucleotides outside the gene matches: 6. The germline V gene encodes CDR1 MNHEY and CDR2 SVGAGI. The CDR3 has 16 residues.